The clone carrying this T cell receptor (beta chain) was counted many times. Its antigen is not known. TCRdb re-called the reads with MiXCR, one entry per CDR3 protein. The sample lists almost 500,000 distinct CDR3 sequences, approximately 11% occurring once. Trimming shortened V by 2 bases and J by 7 bases, and 16 bases separated the two germline ends. CDR1 is SGHKS, CDR2 YYEKEE, per germline (reference sequence). This CDR3 is 16 amino acids long. The data stem from a study of T cell repertoires in cytomegalovirus infection. Study results and limitations: HLA-C-restricted CMV-specific TCR beta clonotypes were dominant in the ex vivo response.

What was sequenced was PBMCs. This sequence joins TRBV5-5 and TRBJ1-6; D gene uncertain. This clonotype was sampled from a human donor in good health (CMV status not recorded). Some clones in this sample may be carry-over from other donors' samples. The CDR3 region is CASSFFELSSNSPLHF. The CDR3 DNA reads TGTGCCAGCAGCTTTTTTGAGCTTTCGTCGAATTCACCCCTCCACTTT.